This TCR beta chain originates from a study of cytomegalovirus exposure and HLA in healthy donors. Across the whole study: T cells numbering around 200 million yielded approximately 120 million unique TCR beta sequences in an earlier analysis.

Notes on the study in general: Some V segments (TRBV6-2 and TRBV6-3 among them) were excluded as indistinguishable. In a later analysis, about 17,000 TCR beta sequences were associated with HLA alleles at 0.05 false discovery rate.

CDR3 length: 18 amino acids. Germline CDR1 reads MGHRA; CDR2 reads YSYEKL. V dropped 0 bases and J dropped 2; count of bases not matched to a gene: 9. Primers for the PCR totalled 60 Vbeta and 13 Jbeta. Assay: immunoSEQ multiplex PCR; the TCRdb copy retains only in-frame clones and omits some. The sample yields over 110,000 clones, under 90% seen once. Regarding this clone: Its antigen is not identified.

The genes are TRBV4-1 and TRBJ2-1; 8 bases agree with TRBD1. The sequenced material came from PBMCs. This sequence originates from a male donor in good health and CMV-seronegative. The CDR3 coding sequence is TGCGCCAGCAGCCAAGAAGGAGAAGGGACAGGAGCCTACAATGAGCAGTTCTTC. Protein product: CASSQEGEGTGAYNEQFF.